Sequencing of this T cell receptor (beta chain) was carried out in a study of shared clonotypes between healthy human individuals. Looked up from germline, CDR1 is SNHLY and CDR2 is FYNNEI. The V end was cut by 6 bases, the J end by 2 bases, with 15 bases between. This CDR3 spans 15 amino acids. Here immunoSEQ multiplex PCR was the method, and the copy in TCRdb shows in-frame clones only, minus some. The table shows approximately 700,000 clones, with around 78% occurring only once. The clonotype was recovered from a woman in her twenties or thirties in good health. The chain is built from TRBV2 and TRBJ2-3; D not resolved. The sample taken for sequencing was memory CD4+ T cells sorted from blood. Specified subset: CD45RA-negative fraction. The CDR3: CASSPSILPTDTQYF. The CDR3 nucleotides are TGTGCCAGCAGCCCCAGCATTTTACCCACAGATACGCAGTATTTT.